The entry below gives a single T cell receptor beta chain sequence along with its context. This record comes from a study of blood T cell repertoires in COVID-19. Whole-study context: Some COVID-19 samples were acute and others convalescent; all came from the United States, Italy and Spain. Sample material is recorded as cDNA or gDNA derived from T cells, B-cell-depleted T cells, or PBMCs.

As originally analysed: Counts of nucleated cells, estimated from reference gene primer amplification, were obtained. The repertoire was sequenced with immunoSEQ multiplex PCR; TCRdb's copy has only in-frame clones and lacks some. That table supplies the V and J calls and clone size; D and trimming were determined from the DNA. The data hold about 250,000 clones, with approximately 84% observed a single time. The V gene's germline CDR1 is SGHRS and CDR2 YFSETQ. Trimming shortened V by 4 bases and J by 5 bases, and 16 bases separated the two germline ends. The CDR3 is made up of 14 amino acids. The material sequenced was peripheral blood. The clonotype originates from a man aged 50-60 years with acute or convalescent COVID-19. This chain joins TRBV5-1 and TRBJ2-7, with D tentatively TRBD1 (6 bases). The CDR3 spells CASSPRGGTDEQYF. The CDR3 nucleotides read TGCGCCAGCAGCCCGAGAGGGGGAACCGACGAGCAGTACTTC.